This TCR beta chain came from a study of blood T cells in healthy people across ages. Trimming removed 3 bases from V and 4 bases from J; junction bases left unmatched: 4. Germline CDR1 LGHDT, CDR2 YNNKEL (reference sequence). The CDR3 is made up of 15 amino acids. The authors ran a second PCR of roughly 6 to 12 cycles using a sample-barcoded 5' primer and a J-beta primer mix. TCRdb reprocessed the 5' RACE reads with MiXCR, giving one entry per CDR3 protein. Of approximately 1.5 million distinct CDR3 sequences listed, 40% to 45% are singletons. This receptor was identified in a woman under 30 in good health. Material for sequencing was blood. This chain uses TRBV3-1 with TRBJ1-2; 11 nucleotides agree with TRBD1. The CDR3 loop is CASSQDRGLVYGYTF. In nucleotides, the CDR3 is TGTGCCAGCAGCCAGGACAGGGGGCTGGTCTATGGCTACACCTTC.